The T cell receptor beta chain under discussion was sequenced for a study of human T cells and chemical hapten exposure. A single record per CDR3 protein comes from TCRdb applying MiXCR to the RACE reads. The sample lists 84,000 or so distinct CDR3 sequences; around 7.9% were seen once. The V and J ends lost 2 bases and 2 bases respectively, with 10 bases between them. CDR3 length: 14 amino acids. CDR1 and CDR2 from the germline V gene are GTSNPN and SVGIG (reference sequence). This clonotype was seen repeatedly, ten times or more. Time point given: pre-sensitization, week 0. Treatment of the sample: therapeutic diphenylcyclopropenone sensitization with weekly scalp DPC. Unfractionated whole blood was the source of the extracted total RNA.

The specimen comprised whole blood, sampled in connection with sensitization to the hapten diphenylcyclopropenone (DPC). The clonotype originates from a man between 35 and 55 years old with alopecia areata. Some clones in this sample may be carry-over from other donors' samples. The chain joins TRBV30 to TRBJ1-5; tentative D call: TRBD1 (5 bases). CDR3 nucleotides: TGTGCCTGGAGTCGGGGCGAAGGCAATCAGCCCCAGCATTTT. Translated: CAWSRGEGNQPQHF.